The present T cell receptor beta chain was sequenced within a study of T cells in Graves' hyperthyroidism and ophthalmopathy. Whole-study findings and limits: A model built on 13 V-J features separated ophthalmopathy from stable hyperthyroidism. Ophthalmopathy, as predicted by the model, came a median 6.5 months after the prediction.

Researchers amplified the TCR beta CDR3 regions from RNA transcripts. The study used the HTBI primer set for a first-round RT-PCR of the TCR CDR3. TCRdb independently ran MiXCR on the multiplex PCR reads; one entry per CDR3 protein. Among hundreds of thousands of distinct CDR3 sequences listed, roughly 46% were seen once. It was considered stable Graves' hyperthyroidism when ophthalmopathy did not progress within 18 months. Patients aged 18 to 65 had newly diagnosed hyperthyroidism that had lasted under 2 months. This clonotype was counted only a few times. Its cognate antigen is unknown. Sample: peripheral blood or thyroid tissue (not recorded which). The source of this sequence is a woman aged 18-30 years with Graves' hyperthyroidism.

The CDR3 spells CASSYGPGTEAFF. The CDR3 DNA reads as TGTGCCAGCAGTTACGGACCCGGCACTGAAGCTTTCTTT. The genes are TRBV12-3 or TRBV12-4 and TRBJ1-1; D unresolved. V was clipped by 4 bases and J by 4 bases, with 10 bases between them. This CDR3 has 13 amino acids.